The 10 T cell receptor beta chains in this list originate from one sample, sequenced in a study of blood T cell repertoires in COVID-19. TCRdb's copy holds only in-frame clones and misses some; the assay was immunoSEQ multiplex PCR. The sample shows tens of thousands of clones, around 87% of them seen only once. The sequencing sample was made of peripheral blood. These TCRs come from a human donor in a cohort sampled during active COVID-19. The donor label of this sample is uncertain.

This chain connects TRBV5-1 to TRBJ2-7; possibly TRBD1 for D (6 bases). The V gene lost 4 bases and the J gene lost 5 bases, with 16 bases spanning the gap. The germline CDR1 and CDR2 sequences are SGHRS and YFSETQ. This CDR3 is 14 amino acids long. CDR3 amino acids: CASSIRGQLDEQYF. In DNA form, the CDR3 reads TGCGCCAGCAGCATCAGGGGACAACTGGACGAGCAGTACTTC.

CDR3 in amino acids: CASSPRQGWTEAFF. As DNA, the CDR3 is TGCGCCAGCAGCCCACGGCAGGGCTGGACTGAAGCTTTCTTT. This chain connects TRBV5-1 to TRBJ1-1, with D maybe TRBD1 (5 bases). The CDR3 has 14 amino acids. The V gene lost 4 bases and the J gene lost 5 bases, with 15 bases spanning the gap. Looked up from germline, CDR1 is SGHRS and CDR2 is YFSETQ.

This sequence joins TRBV24-1 and TRBJ2-1; 13 bases align to TRBD2. The V segment lost 4 bases and the J segment 13 bases; nucleotides outside the gene matches: 6. Germline V gene sequence: CDR1 KGHDR, CDR2 SFDVKD. The CDR3 has 14 amino acids. The CDR3 reads CATSDTGLAGLQFF. In DNA, the CDR3 is TGTGCCACCAGTGACACGGGACTAGCGGGGTTACAGTTCTTC.

The CDR3 spells CAWRRGTNEKLFF. The DNA for the CDR3 is TGTGCCTGGAGGAGGGGGACTAATGAAAAACTGTTTTTT. J is TRBJ1-4 and V is TRBV30; tentative D call: TRBD1 (6 bases). Trimming took off 3 bases at V and 2 bases at J, with 7 bases between the two ends. The CDR3 runs 13 residues. Germline CDR1 is GTSNPN and CDR2 is SVGIG (reference sequence).

V is TRBV7-9 and J is TRBJ2-2; D uncertain. Germline CDR1 is SEHNR and CDR2 is FQNEAQ (reference sequence). The CDR3 runs 14 residues. Trimming took 2 bases from V and 0 from J, leaving 4 bases between them. The CDR3 region is CASSLSSNTGELFF. The CDR3 bases are TGTGCCAGCAGCTTAAGCTCGAACACCGGGGAGCTGTTTTTT.

The chain is built from TRBV11-2 and TRBJ1-1, with D tentatively TRBD1 (5 bases). V lost 7 bases, J lost 3 bases, and 15 bases lay in between. The germline V gene has CDR1 SGHAT and CDR2 FQNNGV. This CDR3 spans 14 amino acids. For the CDR3, the DNA is TGTGCCAGCACCAGGGCATTTACAGACACTGAAGCTTTCTTT. It translates to CASTRAFTDTEAFF.

The sample holds one count of this clone. CDR3 nucleotide sequence: TGCGCCAGCAGTAGACAGCCCTACAATGAGCAGTTCTTC. It yields the protein CASSRQPYNEQFF. The chain combines TRBV5-1 with TRBJ2-1; possibly TRBD1 for D (5 bases). Trimming removed 5 bases from V and 2 bases from J, with 8 bases in between. Germline V gene sequence: CDR1 SGHRS, CDR2 YFSETQ. CDR3 length: 13 residues.

The rearrangement joins TRBV5-4 to TRBJ2-5; possibly TRBD1 for D (6 bases). This CDR3 is 15 amino acids long. The germline V gene has CDR1 SGHNT and CDR2 YYREEE (reference sequence). The ends were cut back, 3 bases at V and 2 bases at J, with 14 bases in the middle. The CDR3 reads CASSSRGHLQETQYF. CDR3 nucleotides: TGTGCCAGCAGCTCCCGGGGACACCTACAAGAGACCCAGTACTTC.

V is TRBV2 and J is TRBJ2-7; 7 bases are a match to TRBD1. The CDR3 is 14 amino acids. The germline gives CDR1 SNHLY, CDR2 FYNNEI. V lost 3 bases, J lost 0 bases, and 2 bases stayed unmatched. This CDR3 is CASSDQGVSYEQYF. The DNA of the CDR3 is TGTGCCAGCAGTGACCAGGGGGTCTCCTACGAGCAGTACTTC. The variable domain in full, completed from reference TRBV2 and TRBJ2-7, reads EPEVTQTPSHQVTQMGQEVILRCVPISNHLYFYWYRQILGQKVEFLVSFYNNEISEKSEIFDDQFSVERPDGSNFTLKIRSTKLEDSAMYFCASSDQGVSYEQYFGPGTRLTVT.

The V gene is TRBV6-5, the J gene TRBJ2-7; 9 nucleotides match TRBD1. V lost 8 bases and J lost 3; bases outside the gene matches: 8. The CDR3 length is 14 residues. In germline, CDR1 is MNHEY, CDR2 SVGAGI. This CDR3 is CASSGQGILYEQYF. CDR3 in DNA: TGTGCCAGCTCCGGACAGGGGATCCTCTACGAGCAGTACTTC.